The clone carrying this T cell receptor beta chain was seen repeatedly, ten times or more. Its antigen is unknown. This record comes from a study of response to subunit inactivated influenza vaccine. Study results and limitations: The authors suggested that every seasonal influenza vaccination recruits few new T cells.

Using its own MiXCR run on the RT-PCR reads, TCRdb lists one record per CDR3 protein. The profile shows about 780,000 distinct CDR3 sequences, around 20% of them singletons. The CDR3 consists of 15 residues. Per the germline V gene, CDR1 is SGHRS and CDR2 is YFSETQ. V lost 3 bases and J lost 5; bases outside the gene matches: 9. The receptor was derived from a middle-aged man who received an inactivated influenza vaccine. This chain links TRBV5-1 with TRBJ2-3; 7 nucleotides align to TRBD2. Sequenced material: PBMCs from blood, taken around 5 days after vaccination. The CDR3 DNA sequence: TGCGCCAGCAGCTCCCGCGGACTAGAGGGAGATACGCAGTATTTT. As protein: CASSSRGLEGDTQYF. The full variable domain, rest sourced from reference TRBV5-1 and TRBJ2-3, is KAGVTQTPRYLIKTRGQQVTLSCSPISGHRSVSWYQQTPGQGLQFLFEYFSETQRNKGNFPGRFSGRQFSNSRSEMNVSTLELGDSALYLCASSSRGLEGDTQYFGPGTRLTVL.